These 17 T cell receptor beta chains were sequenced from one sample in a study of blood T cell repertoires in COVID-19. Profiled with immunoSEQ multiplex PCR; TCRdb holds only in-frame clones, not every one. The sample shows 150,000 or so clones, roughly 83% of them seen only once. Source material: peripheral blood. All receptors derive from a woman aged 60-70 years with acute or convalescent COVID-19.

V usage is TRBV21-1 and J usage is TRBJ2-2; the table calls TRBD1, which could not be checked here. TRBV21-1 has pseudogene status. The CDR3 runs 18 residues. The CDR3: CASSSKNGTMKNTGELFF. The CDR3 DNA is TGTGCCAGCAGTAGTAAGAACGGGACAATGAAAAACACCGGGGAGCTGTTTTTT.

The count of this clone is one. V gene TRBV7-8 combines with J gene TRBJ1-5; D may be TRBD1 (6 bases). Trimming stripped 5 bases from V and 6 bases from J, with 23 bases between. The CDR3 is 17 residues long. The germline CDR1 and CDR2 sequences are SGHVS and FQNEAQ. CDR3 protein: CASSGDRIMVGGQPQHF. In DNA, the CDR3 is TGTGCCAGCAGCGGCGACAGGATAATGGTTGGGGGTCAGCCCCAGCATTTT.

The V gene is TRBV7-2, the J gene TRBJ2-7; D uncertain. There are 13 residues in the CDR3. Germline-derived CDR1 and CDR2 are SGHTA and FQGNSA. The V gene lost 5 bases and the J gene lost 0 bases, with 8 bases spanning the gap. CDR3 nucleotide sequence: TGTGCCAGCAGCCCCCGGGTCTCCTACGAGCAGTACTTC. It yields the protein CASSPRVSYEQYF.

The V call is TRBV7-3, the J call TRBJ1-1; D might be TRBD1 (5 bases). Per germline, CDR1 SGHTA and CDR2 FQGTGA. Trimming left V 5 bases short and J 4 bases short, with 14 bases between. This CDR3 contains 14 residues. The CDR3 DNA reads as TGTGCCAGCAGCGCGACGACGGGGGGCACTGAAGCTTTCTTT. This translates into CASSATTGGTEAFF.

The V gene is TRBV5-8, the J gene TRBJ2-5; TRBD2 matches 7 bases. V lost 3 bases and J lost 4; bases outside the gene matches: 9. Germline CDR1 SGHTS, CDR2 YDEGEE. The CDR3 covers 15 residues. CDR3 in DNA: TGTGCCAGCAGCTCGAGCAGGGAGGGAGGAGAGACCCAGTACTTC. Its protein is CASSSSREGGETQYF.

The J gene is TRBJ2-1, the V gene TRBV11-2, with D perhaps TRBD2 (5 bases). The V and J ends lost 1 base and 5 bases respectively, with 9 bases between them. From germline, CDR1 is SGHAT and CDR2 FQNNGV. The CDR3 covers 14 residues. The CDR3 loop is CASSLGRANNEQFF. For the CDR3, the DNA is TGTGCCAGCAGCTTAGGGCGGGCCAACAATGAGCAGTTCTTC.

The chain combines TRBV7-3 with TRBJ2-6, with D maybe TRBD1 (5 bases). CDR3 length equals 13 residues. Germline CDR1 is SGHTA and CDR2 is FQGTGA. V was clipped by 8 bases and J by 2 bases, with 7 bases between them. CDR3 DNA sequence: TGTGCCAGCGCCAGGGCTGGGGCCAACGTCCTGACTTTC. This encodes CASARAGANVLTF.

J is TRBJ1-2 and V is TRBV15; 9 nucleotides align to TRBD1. V dropped 0 bases and J dropped 3; count of bases not matched to a gene: 11. The CDR3 runs to 18 residues. Looked up from germline, CDR1 is LNHNV and CDR2 is YYDKDF (reference sequence). CDR3 bases: TGTGCCACCAGCAGAGACTACAGGGGGCTTCGTCTGGACTATGGCTACACCTTC. This gives the protein CATSRDYRGLRLDYGYTF.

The chain has TRBV19 and TRBJ2-7; the match to TRBD2 covers 15 bases. Germline assignment: CDR1 LNHDA and CDR2 SQIVND (reference sequence). The CDR3 is 15 amino acids. Germline trimming cut 5 bases from V and 6 bases from J; bases unmatched to any gene: 5. Here the CDR3 DNA reads TGTGCCAGTAGTCCGGGACTAGCGGGGGGAGCCGAGCAGTACTTC. This codes for CASSPGLAGGAEQYF.

The chain has TRBV4-1 and TRBJ1-2; no clear D gene. V was trimmed by 2 bases and J by 0 bases, leaving 16 bases between them. The length of the CDR3 is 17 residues. Germline values: CDR1 MGHRA, CDR2 YSYEKL. The CDR3 DNA follows: TGCGCCAGCAGCCAATTAACCTTTCCGGGGTCTAACTATGGCTACACCTTC. This encodes CASSQLTFPGSNYGYTF.

This clone was detected only a few times. This chain joins TRBV25-1 and TRBJ1-3; unclear D gene. This CDR3 region has 14 residues. The V gene lost 6 bases and the J gene lost 5 bases, with 14 bases spanning the gap. In germline, CDR1 is MGHDK, CDR2 SYGVNS. DNA for the CDR3: TGTGCCAGCAGCCTTAGCGCACGGCGAAACACCATATATTTT. It codes for CASSLSARRNTIYF. Supplemented by reference TRBV25-1 and TRBJ1-3, the full variable domain reads EADIYQTPRYLVIGTGKKITLECSQTMGHDKMYWYQQDPGMELHLIHYSYGVNSTEKGDLSSESTVSRIRTEHFPLTLESARPSHTSQYLCASSLSARRNTIYFGEGSWLTVV.

The count of this clone is one. The chain uses TRBV10-3 and TRBJ2-3, with 8 bases identical to TRBD2. The CDR3 extends over 13 amino acids. CDR1 is ENHRY and CDR2 is SYGVKD in the germline V gene. Unmatched junction bases numbered 1, after V lost 8 bases and J lost 0 bases. The CDR3, as DNA: TGTGCCATCCGGGGGGGGAGCACAGATACGCAGTATTTT. Its translation: CAIRGGSTDTQYF.

V and J are TRBV2 and TRBJ2-3; no reliable D call. Germline V gene data show CDR1 as SNHLY and CDR2 as FYNNEI. Trimming took off 6 bases at V and 1 base at J, with 17 bases between the two ends. The length of the CDR3 is 16 residues. This chain's CDR3 is CASRSPPARRTDTQYF. The DNA of the CDR3 is TGTGCCAGCAGGTCCCCTCCGGCTAGACGCACAGATACGCAGTATTTT. The full variable domain, with the rest looked up from reference TRBV2 and TRBJ2-3, is EPEVTQTPSHQVTQMGQEVILRCVPISNHLYFYWYRQILGQKVEFLVSFYNNEISEKSEIFDDQFSVERPDGSNFTLKIRSTKLEDSAMYFCASRSPPARRTDTQYFGPGTRLTVL.

In regard to this clone: The same CDR3 also results from other DNA sequences found in this sample. CDR3: CASSSTRQGRNSPLHF. The DNA of the CDR3 is TGTGCCAGCAGCTCAACCCGACAGGGAAGGAATTCACCCCTCCACTTT. V gene TRBV7-9 combines with J gene TRBJ1-6, with TRBD1 matching over 7 bases. V lost 4 bases to trimming and J lost 7 bases; unmatched junction nucleotides: 10. Germline V lookup: CDR1 SEHNR, CDR2 FQNEAQ (reference sequence). The CDR3 covers 16 residues.

As regards this clone: An end of the junction does not agree with germline; a read error may underlie this. The chain carries TRBV7-7 and TRBJ2-7; 9 nucleotides agree with TRBD1. The CDR3 extends over 16 amino acids. Germline V gene lookup returns CDR1 SSHAT and CDR2 FNYEAQ (reference sequence). The CDR3 loop is CASSPQPAGQGYEQYF. The CDR3 coding sequence is TGTGCTAGCAGCCCCCAGCCGGCGGGACAGGGCTACGAGCAGTACTTC.

This rearrangement joins TRBV18 to TRBJ1-1; D is ambiguous. There are 18 residues in the CDR3. Trimming took off 3 bases at V and 4 bases at J, with 24 bases between the two ends. Germline CDR1 KGHSH, CDR2 LQKENI. The CDR3 bases are TGTGCCAGCTCACCGGTGACCCCGCTTCGGGTCCTGAGCACTGAAGCTTTCTTT. The encoded protein is CASSPVTPLRVLSTEAFF.

This rearrangement joins TRBV11-1 to TRBJ1-2; TRBD1 matches 8 bases. Germline assignment: CDR1 SGHAT and CDR2 FQDESV (reference sequence). The CDR3 totals 14 residues. The trim removed 5 bases at V and 8 bases at J, leaving 10 bases unmatched. CDR3 loop: CASSRNDRGGGYTF. Written as DNA, the CDR3 is TGTGCCAGCAGCCGTAATGACAGGGGCGGCGGCTACACCTTC. The variable domain in full, completed from reference TRBV11-1 and TRBJ1-2, reads EAEVAQSPRYKITEKSQAVAFWCDPISGHATLYWYRQILGQGPELLVQFQDESVVDDSQLPKDRFSAERLKGVDSTLKIQPAELGDSAMYLCASSRNDRGGGYTFGSGTRLTVV.